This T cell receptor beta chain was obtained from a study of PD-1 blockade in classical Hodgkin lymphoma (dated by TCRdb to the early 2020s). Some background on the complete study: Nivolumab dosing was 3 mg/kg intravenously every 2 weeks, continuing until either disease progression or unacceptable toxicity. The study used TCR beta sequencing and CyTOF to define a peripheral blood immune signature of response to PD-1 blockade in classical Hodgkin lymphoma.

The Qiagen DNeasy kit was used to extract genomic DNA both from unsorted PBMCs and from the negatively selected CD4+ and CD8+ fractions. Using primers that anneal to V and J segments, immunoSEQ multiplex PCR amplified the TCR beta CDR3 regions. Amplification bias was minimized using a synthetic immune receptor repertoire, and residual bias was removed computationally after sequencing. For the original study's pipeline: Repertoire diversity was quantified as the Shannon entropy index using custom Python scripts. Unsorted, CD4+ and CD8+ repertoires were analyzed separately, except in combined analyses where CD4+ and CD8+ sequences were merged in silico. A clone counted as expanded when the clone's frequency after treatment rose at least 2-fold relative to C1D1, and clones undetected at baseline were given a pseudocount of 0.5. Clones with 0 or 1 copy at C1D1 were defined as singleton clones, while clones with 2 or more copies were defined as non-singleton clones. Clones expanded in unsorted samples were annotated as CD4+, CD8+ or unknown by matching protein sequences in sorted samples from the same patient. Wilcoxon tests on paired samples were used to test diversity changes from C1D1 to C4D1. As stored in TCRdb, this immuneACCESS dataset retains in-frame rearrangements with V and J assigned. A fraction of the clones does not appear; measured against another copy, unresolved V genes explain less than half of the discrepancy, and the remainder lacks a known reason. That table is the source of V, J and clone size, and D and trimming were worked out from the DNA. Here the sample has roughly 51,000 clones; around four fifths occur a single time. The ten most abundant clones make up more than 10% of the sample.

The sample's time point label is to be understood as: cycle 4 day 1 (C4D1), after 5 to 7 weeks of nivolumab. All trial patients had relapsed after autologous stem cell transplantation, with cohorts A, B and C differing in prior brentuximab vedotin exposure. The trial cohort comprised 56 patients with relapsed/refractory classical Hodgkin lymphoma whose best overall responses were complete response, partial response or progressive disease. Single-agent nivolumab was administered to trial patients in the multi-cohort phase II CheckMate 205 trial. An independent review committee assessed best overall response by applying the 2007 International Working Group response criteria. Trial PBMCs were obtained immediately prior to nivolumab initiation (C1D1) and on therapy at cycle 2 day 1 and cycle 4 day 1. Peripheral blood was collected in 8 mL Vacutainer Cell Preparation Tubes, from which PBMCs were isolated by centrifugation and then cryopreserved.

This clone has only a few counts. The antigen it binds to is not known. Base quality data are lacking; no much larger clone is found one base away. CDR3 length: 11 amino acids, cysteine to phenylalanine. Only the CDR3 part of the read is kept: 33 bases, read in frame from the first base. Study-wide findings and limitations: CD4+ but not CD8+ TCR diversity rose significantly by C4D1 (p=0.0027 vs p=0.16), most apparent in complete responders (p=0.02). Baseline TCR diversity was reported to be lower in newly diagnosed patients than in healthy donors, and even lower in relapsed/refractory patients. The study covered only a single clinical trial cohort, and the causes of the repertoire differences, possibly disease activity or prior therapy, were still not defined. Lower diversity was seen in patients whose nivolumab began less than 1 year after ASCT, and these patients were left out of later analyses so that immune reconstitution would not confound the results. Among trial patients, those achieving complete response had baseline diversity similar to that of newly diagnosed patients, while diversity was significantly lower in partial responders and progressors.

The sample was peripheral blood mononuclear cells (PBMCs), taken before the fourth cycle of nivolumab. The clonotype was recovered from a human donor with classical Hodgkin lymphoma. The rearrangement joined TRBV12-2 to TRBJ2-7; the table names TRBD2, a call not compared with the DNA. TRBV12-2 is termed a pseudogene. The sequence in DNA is TGTGCAAGTCGGTTTCGAGGTGAGCAGTACTTC. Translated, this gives CASRFRGEQYF.